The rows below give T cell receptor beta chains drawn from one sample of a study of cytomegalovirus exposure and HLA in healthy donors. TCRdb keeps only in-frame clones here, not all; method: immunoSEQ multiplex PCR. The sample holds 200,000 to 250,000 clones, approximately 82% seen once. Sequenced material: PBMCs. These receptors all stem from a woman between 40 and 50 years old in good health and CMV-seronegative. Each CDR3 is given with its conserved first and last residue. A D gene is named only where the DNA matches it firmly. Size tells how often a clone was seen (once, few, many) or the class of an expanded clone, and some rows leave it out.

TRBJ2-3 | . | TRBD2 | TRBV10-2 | CASIGLAGATDTQYF | TGCGCCAGCATCGGACTAGCGGGGGCCACAGATACGCAGTATTTT
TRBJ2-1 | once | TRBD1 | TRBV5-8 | CASSFDRVLVNEQFF | TGTGCCAGCAGTTTCGACAGGGTCTTGGTTAATGAGCAGTTCTTC
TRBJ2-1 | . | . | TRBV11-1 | CASSPWSGPNVNEQFF | TGTGCCAGCAGCCCATGGTCTGGGCCCAACGTCAATGAGCAGTTCTTC
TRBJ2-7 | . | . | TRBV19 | CASSIEAGIPLEQYF | TGTGCCAGTAGTATTGAAGCAGGGATCCCTCTGGAGCAGTACTTC
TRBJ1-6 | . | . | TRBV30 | CACHQGRQGNSPLHF | TGTGCCTGCCACCAGGGTAGGCAGGGTAATTCACCCCTCCACTTT
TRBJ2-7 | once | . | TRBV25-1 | CASSEWQGTEQYF | TGTGCCAGCAGTGAATGGCAGGGAACCGAGCAGTACTTC
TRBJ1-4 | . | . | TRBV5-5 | CASSLSGPNEKLFF | TGTGCCAGCAGCTTGTCAGGGCCTAATGAAAAACTGTTTTTT
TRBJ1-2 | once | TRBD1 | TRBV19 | CASSMGTVPPNYGYTF | TGTGCCAGTAGTATGGGGACAGTGCCCCCTAACTATGGCTACACCTTC
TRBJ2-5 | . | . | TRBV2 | CASSPWLETQYF | TGTGCCAGCAGCCCCTGGCTGGAGACCCAGTACTTC
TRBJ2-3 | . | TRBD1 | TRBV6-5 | CATWGQTRTDTQYF | TGTGCCACCTGGGGACAGACTCGCACAGATACGCAGTATTTT
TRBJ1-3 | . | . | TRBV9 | CASSREGAPRFSGNTIYF | TGTGCCAGCAGCAGGGAGGGAGCTCCTAGATTTTCTGGAAACACCATATATTTT
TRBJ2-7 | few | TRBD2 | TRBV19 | CASSKPAGLAYEQYF | TGTGCCAGTAGTAAGCCTGCGGGACTAGCCTACGAGCAGTACTTC